The rows below give T cell receptor beta chains drawn from one sample of a study. MiXCR, run by TCRdb on the 5' RACE reads, gives a single entry per CDR3 protein. This table holds 20,000 to 25,000 distinct CDR3 sequences, 30% found once. Material for sequencing was tumor-infiltrating naive CD4+ T cells sorted from the breast tumor. These receptors all stem from a female donor with breast cancer. CDR3s include the opening cysteine and the closing phenylalanine or tryptophan. The order of the fields is V gene, CDR3 protein.

v_call: TRBV20-1
cdr3_aa: CSASPGSSYNEQFF

v_call: TRBV7-2
cdr3_aa: CASSVKGGFGTEAFF

v_call: TRBV7-2
cdr3_aa: CASSFRTSGTYEQYF

v_call: TRBV7-9
cdr3_aa: CASSLQGAGEKLFF

v_call: TRBV6-5
cdr3_aa: CASSYIGNTGAFF

v_call: TRBV15
cdr3_aa: CATSRVLQYQETQYF

v_call: TRBV20-1
cdr3_aa: CSATKGGGANTGELFF

v_call: TRBV18
cdr3_aa: CASLTANTEAFF

v_call: TRBV2
cdr3_aa: CARQGARTEAFF

v_call: TRBV11-2
cdr3_aa: CAIRGAGANVLTF

v_call: TRBV28
cdr3_aa: CASSTRDLRQGQFF

v_call: TRBV24-1
cdr3_aa: CATSDPGSSNTGELFF

v_call: TRBV9
cdr3_aa: CASSVDGGPTYNEQFF

v_call: TRBV20-1
cdr3_aa: CSASLSRNTEAFF

v_call: TRBV5-6
cdr3_aa: CASSLGSGTDTQYF

v_call: TRBV6-5
cdr3_aa: CASSMWGAEGYTF

v_call: TRBV10-3
cdr3_aa: CAISESGVTDSSYEQYF

v_call: TRBV7-6
cdr3_aa: CASSARQGTNTEAFF

v_call: TRBV4-1
cdr3_aa: CASSQGTGVAKNIQYF

v_call: TRBV3-1
cdr3_aa: CASSQGNQPQHF

v_call: TRBV9
cdr3_aa: CASTPLGTAMNTEAFF

v_call: TRBV2
cdr3_aa: CASSEGRYNQPQHF

v_call: TRBV12-3/TRBV12-4
cdr3_aa: CASSSDRGFYEQYF

v_call: TRBV20-1
cdr3_aa: CSARVGGGLEKLFF

v_call: TRBV12-3/TRBV12-4
cdr3_aa: CASYRGAMDTEAFF

v_call: TRBV20-1
cdr3_aa: CSARDLWGKSGYTF

v_call: TRBV5-6
cdr3_aa: CASSLVTGHPTDTQYF

v_call: TRBV20-1
cdr3_aa: CSAIPTSWGSNEQFF

v_call: TRBV7-9
cdr3_aa: CASSLGNYGYTF

v_call: TRBV3-1
cdr3_aa: CASSQESLVWQTQYF

v_call: TRBV20-1
cdr3_aa: CSARSSGRGSEQFF

v_call: TRBV12-3/TRBV12-4
cdr3_aa: CASSPEVKNTEAFF

v_call: TRBV11-2
cdr3_aa: CASCLAPSGSYNEQFF

v_call: TRBV7-3
cdr3_aa: CASSLGQNTEAFF

v_call: TRBV6-5
cdr3_aa: CASSYGTSDGYTF

v_call: TRBV6-5
cdr3_aa: CASSPGQGGYEQYF

v_call: TRBV6-6
cdr3_aa: CASSYDNSYERYF

v_call: TRBV20-1
cdr3_aa: CSAARDSYEQYF

v_call: TRBV30
cdr3_aa: CAWSVVATNSPLHF

v_call: TRBV6-5
cdr3_aa: CASRGALPGGTEAFF

v_call: TRBV12-3/TRBV12-4
cdr3_aa: CASSGWDTPYEQYF

v_call: TRBV7-9
cdr3_aa: CASSSTGGNYGYTF

v_call: TRBV28
cdr3_aa: CASSYDRGIGTEAFF

v_call: TRBV5-1
cdr3_aa: CASSLTQGLNTEAFF

v_call: TRBV6-5
cdr3_aa: CASSPGQGVHQETQYF